This T cell receptor beta chain was profiled in a study of T cell responses to AZD1222 COVID-19 vaccine listed by TCRdb under 2021. With respect to the entire study: Because spike-specific TCR depth and breadth did not differ between the two schedules, AZD1222 recipients who got a second dose at roughly 4 weeks were pooled with those who got a second dose at roughly 12 weeks. A total of 230 to 250 trial participants underwent TCR sequencing, of whom 207 had received two doses of AZD1222 and about 25 had received two doses of the MenACWY control vaccine. Trial participants were enrolled by age into subgroups of 18-55, 56-69 and 70-plus years, and roughly 150, 30 and 60 TCR-sequenced participants, respectively, were included in these subgroups.

This sample's time point label indicates: baseline before first vaccination. Samples from vaccinated people were obtained from the UK trials COV001 and COV002, which included a single-blind randomized controlled phase 2/3 trial of AZD1222 (ChAdOx1 nCoV-19) in healthy adults. For TCRbeta chain sequencing, PBMC samples were collected from trial participants at day 0 and at day 28 after the second dose. What the work shows at the level of the full study, not this receptor alone: Conclusions about previously exposed vaccinees are limited because only five or six AZD1222 recipients were SARS-CoV-2 seropositive at baseline. Participants were mostly white British and included more females than males, and it was suggested by the authors that clonal diversity may have been underestimated. Epitopes outside the regions mutated in the B.1.351 and B.1.1.7 variants were reportedly recognized by nearly half of the unique spike-specific TCRs. The 56-69-year group was small, and its depth increase did not reach significance, likely because of low power. After two AZD1222 doses, spike-specific TCR breadth and depth were significantly higher than at day 0 and than in MenACWY recipients. Because no day 14 peak-response samples were available, the repertoires could be characterized only after the peak T cell response. Vaccine-associated CD4 TCRs spanned the whole spike protein, with dominant responses in regions 160-218 and 743-854.

The CDR3 regions of human TCRbeta chains were subjected to immunosequencing. The paper's processing steps were these. TCRs in the repertoires were compared against a reference library of SARS-CoV-2-specific TCRs that had been generated with the MIRA antigen-specificity platform. Breadth was defined as the fraction of unique TCRs that were SARS-CoV-2-associated, and depth was defined as the fraction of total T cells that were SARS-CoV-2-associated. Using the MIRA data, each spike-specific TCR was assigned both to the spike region to which the TCR was reactive and to a CD4 or CD8 class. Log10-transformed breadth and depth values were compared by one-way ANOVA with Sidak's multiple comparisons tests. TCRdb took over this immuneACCESS table, retaining in-frame rearrangements with V and J assigned. Such tables are incomplete; in checked studies, under half of the missing clones stem from an unresolved V gene, and the remainder is unexplained. The V and J calls and clone size were taken over from that table, and D and trimming were inferred from the DNA. The sample records over 100,000 clones, roughly nine tenths of which are singletons. The top ten hold around 7% of the sample.

Comment on this clone: Its antigen remains undetermined. Base qualities are not provided; no much larger clone lies one nucleotide away.

Sample: peripheral blood, taken on day 0 of AZD1222 vaccination. This TCR derives from an adult in good health.

The CDR3 has the sequence CASRANRANTEAFF. The bases are TGCGCCAGCAGGGCGAACAGGGCCAACACTGAAGCTTTCTTT. The chain couples TRBV5-1 to TRBJ1-1; TRBD1 could be the D gene, as 6 bases match. The CDR3 has 14 amino acids, counting the end cysteine and phenylalanine. The sequence is cut down to CDR3 DNA, 42 bases in frame from base 1. As encoded in the germline V gene, CDR1 is SGHRS while CDR2 is YFSETQ. A distance of 13 bases separates the germline ends of V and J, which lose 5 bases and 2 bases respectively.